Listed here are 20 T cell receptor beta chains from one sample, sequenced in a study of cytomegalovirus exposure and HLA in healthy donors. 13 Jbeta primers and 60 Vbeta primers were used for the PCR. Method: immunoSEQ multiplex PCR; TCRdb's copy keeps in-frame clones and lacks some. The repertoire includes about 140,000 clones, approximately 10% of them detected once, and over 6.5% sits in the top ten. Sequencing was done on a sample of PBMCs. The receptors were gathered from a woman between 40 and 50 years old in good health and CMV-seropositive.

Here the CDR3 DNA reads TGTGCCAGCAGACTAAGGGGGAACACTGAAGCTTTCTTT. The encoded protein is CASRLRGNTEAFF. The rearrangement joins TRBV7-2 to TRBJ1-1; D may be TRBD1 (5 bases). Germline V gene data show CDR1 as SGHTA and CDR2 as FQGNSA. The CDR3 has 13 residues. Between the trimmed V and J ends, which lost 6 bases and 1 base, there was a span of 9 bases.

This clone has more than one count but fewer than ten. This chain uses TRBV6-1 with TRBJ1-5, with D unclear. Germline CDR1 reads MNHNS; CDR2 reads SASEGT. Trimming stripped 4 bases from V and 6 bases from J, with 16 bases between. This CDR3 contains 15 residues. CDR3 coding DNA: TGTGCCAGCAGTGTTAACAAGGGAGGCGGTCAGCCCCAGCATTTT. This translates into CASSVNKGGGQPQHF.

V gene TRBV5-4 combines with J gene TRBJ2-3, with D perhaps TRBD1 (8 bases). Per germline, CDR1 SGHNT and CDR2 YYREEE (reference sequence). V dropped 2 bases and J dropped 1 base, with 11 bases sitting between them. CDR3 length: 15 amino acids. CDR3: CASSLAGQGTDTQYF. CDR3 bases: TGTGCCAGCAGCTTAGCGGGACAGGGCACAGATACGCAGTATTTT.

This clone was picked up a small number of times. The rearrangement joins TRBV18 to TRBJ2-1; a possible D gene is TRBD1 (5 bases). The CDR3 extends over 12 amino acids. Germline assignment: CDR1 KGHSH and CDR2 LQKENI. V lost 1 base and J lost 7, with 5 bases in between. The CDR3 loop is CASSPQGNEQFF. CDR3 DNA: TGTGCCAGCTCACCACAGGGGAATGAGCAGTTCTTC.

The chain joins TRBV6-1 to TRBJ2-5; 7 nucleotides align to TRBD2. The V segment lost 10 bases and the J segment 7 bases; nucleotides outside the gene matches: 15. The CDR3 runs 14 residues. The germline V gene encodes CDR1 MNHNS and CDR2 SASEGT. DNA for the CDR3: TGTGCCACCTATTCCGGGGAGCGGGGAGGGACCCAGTACTTC. Translating gives CATYSGERGGTQYF.

This clone was found a few times. This chain links TRBV9 with TRBJ2-2; 7 bases map to TRBD1. CDR3 size: 14 residues. Looked up from germline, CDR1 is SGDLS and CDR2 is YYNGEE. J lost 2 bases, V lost 6 bases, and 4 bases had no gene match. Here the CDR3 DNA reads TGTGCCAGCAAACAGGGGCCTAACACCGGGGAGCTGTTTTTT. It specifies CASKQGPNTGELFF.

The chain has TRBV5-1 and TRBJ2-3, with D possibly TRBD2 on 6 matching bases. The CDR3 loop spans 14 amino acids. The germline V and J ends were trimmed by 4 bases and 5 bases, with 14 bases remaining between them. CDR1 and CDR2 (germline): SGHRS, YFSETQ. The DNA of the CDR3 is TGCGCCAGCAGCCCCAGTGGCGGGATAGATACGCAGTATTTT. Its protein product is CASSPSGGIDTQYF.

Ten or more counts support this clone. V usage is TRBV19 and J usage is TRBJ1-5; D not resolved. V lost 3 bases and J 8 bases, leaving 11 bases between the germline ends. Germline-derived CDR1 and CDR2 are LNHDA and SQIVND (reference sequence). CDR3 length: 13 residues. The CDR3 sequence is CASSIPPAKPQHF. CDR3 DNA: TGTGCCAGTAGTATCCCCCCCGCGAAGCCCCAGCATTTT.

This clone was detected a few times. The chain recombines TRBV10-3 with TRBJ1-1; unclear D gene. Germline CDR1 and CDR2: ENHRY and SYGVKD. The CDR3 runs to 13 residues. V gave up 3 bases and J gave up 7 bases, with 12 bases separating them. CDR3 DNA: TGTGCCATCAGTGAAGGGAGGGAGGATGAAGCTTTCTTT. It encodes CAISEGREDEAFF.

This clone has a handful of counts. The chain links TRBV7-2 to TRBJ2-2; possible D gene TRBD1, 6 bases. The V end lost 7 bases, the J end lost 2 bases, and 14 bases lay between the germline ends. Germline assignment: CDR1 SGHTA and CDR2 FQGNSA. CDR3 length equals 15 residues. CDR3 loop: CASTYIGGNTGELFF. The CDR3 nucleotides read TGTGCCAGCACCTATATAGGGGGTAACACCGGGGAGCTGTTTTTT.

The V gene is TRBV13, the J gene TRBJ2-1, with D possibly TRBD2 on 7 matching bases. Trimming cost V 6 bases and J 4 bases, with 22 bases left between them. This CDR3 is 17 amino acids long. Per germline, CDR1 PRHDT and CDR2 FYEKMQ (reference sequence). CDR3 sequence: CASRWRGRGYGYNEQFF. As DNA, the CDR3 is TGTGCCAGCAGATGGCGGGGGCGCGGTTACGGATACAATGAGCAGTTCTTC.

As concerns this clone: At one end the junction does not follow the germline gene, possibly because of a read error. The sample contains more than one DNA sequence encoding this CDR3. The V call is TRBV7-8, the J call TRBJ2-7; 7 bases are a match to TRBD1. CDR1 is SGHVS, CDR2 FQNEAQ, per germline. There are 13 residues in the CDR3. The CDR3 DNA sequence: TGTGCCAGCAGCACAGGACAGGCCTACGAGAAGTACTTT. Its protein is CASSTGQAYEKYF. Full variable domain (rest looked up from reference TRBV7-8 and TRBJ2-7): GAGVSQSPRYKVAKRGQDVALRCDPISGHVSLFWYQQALGQGPEFLTYFQNEAQLDKSGLPSDRFFAERPEGSVSTLKIQRTQQEDSAVYLCASSTGQAYEKYFGPGTRLTVT.

This rearrangement joins TRBV7-9 to TRBJ2-7; TRBD2 matches 8 bases. Germline values: CDR1 SEHNR, CDR2 FQNEAQ (reference sequence). This CDR3 region has 14 residues. The V segment lost 0 bases and the J segment 3 bases; nucleotides outside the gene matches: 1. CDR3 protein: CASSLAAGGYEQYF. CDR3 nucleotide sequence: TGTGCCAGCAGCTTAGCCGCGGGGGGCTACGAGCAGTACTTC. Variable domain in full (rest from reference TRBV7-9 and TRBJ2-7): DTGVSQNPRHKITKRGQNVTFRCDPISEHNRLYWYRQTLGQGPEFLTYFQNEAQLEKSRLLSDRFSAERPKGSFSTLEIQRTEQGDSAMYLCASSLAAGGYEQYFGPGTRLTVT.

This clone was seen a handful of times. This chain joins TRBV29-1 and TRBJ1-2, with D possibly TRBD1 on 6 matching bases. Germline values: CDR1 SQVTM, CDR2 ANQGSEA. Trimming took off 5 bases at V and 8 bases at J, with 12 bases between the two ends. The CDR3 extends over 11 amino acids. The CDR3 DNA follows: TGCAGCGTTTTACAGGGAAAGGGCTACACCTTC. As protein: CSVLQGKGYTF. The variable domain in full, with the rest retrieved from reference TRBV29-1 and TRBJ1-2, is SAVISQKPSRDICQRGTSLTIQCQVDSQVTMMFWYRQQPGQSLTLIATANQGSEATYESGFVIDKFPISRPNLTFSTLTVSNMSPEDSSIYLCSVLQGKGYTFGSGTRLTVV.

The chain is built from TRBV7-8 and TRBJ1-5, with D unresolved. Germline-derived CDR1 and CDR2 are SGHVS and FQNEAQ. V was shortened by 1 base and J by 3 bases, with 10 bases between the two germline ends. The CDR3 contains 15 residues. As DNA, the CDR3 is TGTGCCAGCAGCTTAGTGACTGGAGACAATCAGCCCCAGCATTTT. Translating gives CASSLVTGDNQPQHF.

This clone was seen a few times. V gene TRBV4-1 combines with J gene TRBJ2-7; D is possibly TRBD1 (5 bases). The CDR3 extends over 15 amino acids. Germline V CDR1 and CDR2: MGHRA, YSYEKL. V was pared by 4 bases and J by 5 bases, with 18 bases between. The CDR3 DNA is TGCGCCAGCAGCCGGGGCGATTCTTTTGGTGACGAGCAGTACTTC. Translating gives CASSRGDSFGDEQYF.

J is TRBJ1-6 and V is TRBV14; maybe TRBD1 (5 bases). CDR1 SGHDN and CDR2 FVKESK come from the germline V gene. The CDR3 length is 15 residues. V gave up 3 bases and J gave up 9 bases, with 15 bases separating them. This CDR3 reads CASSHLAQGASPLHF. CDR3 nucleotides: TGTGCCAGCAGCCATTTGGCTCAGGGTGCTTCACCCCTCCACTTT.

A few counts support this clone. The chain uses TRBV27 and TRBJ2-6; possible D gene TRBD2, 5 bases. The CDR3 loop spans 17 amino acids. The germline CDR1 and CDR2 sequences are MNHEY and SMNVEV (reference sequence). The V end lost 3 bases, the J end lost 0 bases, and 12 bases lay between the germline ends. The CDR3 reads CASSLGSGRSGANVLTF. CDR3 in DNA: TGTGCCAGCAGTTTGGGGAGTGGCCGCTCTGGGGCCAACGTCCTGACTTTC.

The chain joins TRBV7-9 to TRBJ1-3; D uncertain. CDR1 and CDR2 (germline): SEHNR, FQNEAQ (reference sequence). The CDR3 sequence is 12 residues long. The ends were cut back, 7 bases at V and 6 bases at J, with 10 bases in the middle. The CDR3 is CASTQVVNTIYF. The CDR3 DNA follows: TGTGCCAGCACTCAGGTGGTAAACACCATATATTTT.

This clone has just a few counts. The CDR3 loop is CASNLRGNSNQPQHF. The CDR3, as DNA: TGTGCCAGTAATCTCAGAGGGAATAGCAATCAGCCCCAGCATTTT. The gene calls are TRBV19 and TRBJ1-5; D not certain. Trimming left V 7 bases short and J 0 bases short, with 13 bases between. The CDR3 length is 15 residues. The V gene's germline CDR1 is LNHDA and CDR2 SQIVND (reference sequence).